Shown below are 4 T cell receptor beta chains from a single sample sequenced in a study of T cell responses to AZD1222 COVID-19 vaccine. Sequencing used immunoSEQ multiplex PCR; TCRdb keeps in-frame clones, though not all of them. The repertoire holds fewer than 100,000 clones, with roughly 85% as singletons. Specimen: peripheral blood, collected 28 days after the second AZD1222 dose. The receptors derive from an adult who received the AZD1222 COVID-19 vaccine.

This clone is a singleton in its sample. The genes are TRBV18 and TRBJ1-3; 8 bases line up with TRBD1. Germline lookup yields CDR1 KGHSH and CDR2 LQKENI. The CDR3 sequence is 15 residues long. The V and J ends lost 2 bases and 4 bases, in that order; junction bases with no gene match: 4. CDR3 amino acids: CASSPATGAGNTIYF. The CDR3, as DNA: TGTGCCAGCTCACCAGCGACAGGGGCCGGAAACACCATATATTTT.

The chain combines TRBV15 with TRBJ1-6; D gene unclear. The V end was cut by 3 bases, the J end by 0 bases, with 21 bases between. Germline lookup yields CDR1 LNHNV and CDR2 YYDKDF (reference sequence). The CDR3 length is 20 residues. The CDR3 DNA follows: TGTGCCACCAGCAGTCCCGCCGACGGGCAGCGGAGCTCCTATAATTCACCCCTCCACTTT. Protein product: CATSSPADGQRSSYNSPLHF.

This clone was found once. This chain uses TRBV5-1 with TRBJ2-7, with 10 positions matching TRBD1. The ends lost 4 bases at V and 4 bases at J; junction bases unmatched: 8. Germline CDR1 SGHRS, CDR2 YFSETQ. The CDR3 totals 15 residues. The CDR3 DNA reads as TGCGCCAGCAGCCCCGGGGGGACAGGGGTGTACGAGCAGTACTTC. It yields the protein CASSPGGTGVYEQYF.

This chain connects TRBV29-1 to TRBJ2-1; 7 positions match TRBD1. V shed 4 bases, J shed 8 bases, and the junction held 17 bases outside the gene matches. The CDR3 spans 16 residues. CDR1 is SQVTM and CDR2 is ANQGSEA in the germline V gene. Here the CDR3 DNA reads TGCAGCGTTGGTCGCCGAACAAGGACAGGAGATGATGAGCAGTTCTTC. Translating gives CSVGRRTRTGDDEQFF.